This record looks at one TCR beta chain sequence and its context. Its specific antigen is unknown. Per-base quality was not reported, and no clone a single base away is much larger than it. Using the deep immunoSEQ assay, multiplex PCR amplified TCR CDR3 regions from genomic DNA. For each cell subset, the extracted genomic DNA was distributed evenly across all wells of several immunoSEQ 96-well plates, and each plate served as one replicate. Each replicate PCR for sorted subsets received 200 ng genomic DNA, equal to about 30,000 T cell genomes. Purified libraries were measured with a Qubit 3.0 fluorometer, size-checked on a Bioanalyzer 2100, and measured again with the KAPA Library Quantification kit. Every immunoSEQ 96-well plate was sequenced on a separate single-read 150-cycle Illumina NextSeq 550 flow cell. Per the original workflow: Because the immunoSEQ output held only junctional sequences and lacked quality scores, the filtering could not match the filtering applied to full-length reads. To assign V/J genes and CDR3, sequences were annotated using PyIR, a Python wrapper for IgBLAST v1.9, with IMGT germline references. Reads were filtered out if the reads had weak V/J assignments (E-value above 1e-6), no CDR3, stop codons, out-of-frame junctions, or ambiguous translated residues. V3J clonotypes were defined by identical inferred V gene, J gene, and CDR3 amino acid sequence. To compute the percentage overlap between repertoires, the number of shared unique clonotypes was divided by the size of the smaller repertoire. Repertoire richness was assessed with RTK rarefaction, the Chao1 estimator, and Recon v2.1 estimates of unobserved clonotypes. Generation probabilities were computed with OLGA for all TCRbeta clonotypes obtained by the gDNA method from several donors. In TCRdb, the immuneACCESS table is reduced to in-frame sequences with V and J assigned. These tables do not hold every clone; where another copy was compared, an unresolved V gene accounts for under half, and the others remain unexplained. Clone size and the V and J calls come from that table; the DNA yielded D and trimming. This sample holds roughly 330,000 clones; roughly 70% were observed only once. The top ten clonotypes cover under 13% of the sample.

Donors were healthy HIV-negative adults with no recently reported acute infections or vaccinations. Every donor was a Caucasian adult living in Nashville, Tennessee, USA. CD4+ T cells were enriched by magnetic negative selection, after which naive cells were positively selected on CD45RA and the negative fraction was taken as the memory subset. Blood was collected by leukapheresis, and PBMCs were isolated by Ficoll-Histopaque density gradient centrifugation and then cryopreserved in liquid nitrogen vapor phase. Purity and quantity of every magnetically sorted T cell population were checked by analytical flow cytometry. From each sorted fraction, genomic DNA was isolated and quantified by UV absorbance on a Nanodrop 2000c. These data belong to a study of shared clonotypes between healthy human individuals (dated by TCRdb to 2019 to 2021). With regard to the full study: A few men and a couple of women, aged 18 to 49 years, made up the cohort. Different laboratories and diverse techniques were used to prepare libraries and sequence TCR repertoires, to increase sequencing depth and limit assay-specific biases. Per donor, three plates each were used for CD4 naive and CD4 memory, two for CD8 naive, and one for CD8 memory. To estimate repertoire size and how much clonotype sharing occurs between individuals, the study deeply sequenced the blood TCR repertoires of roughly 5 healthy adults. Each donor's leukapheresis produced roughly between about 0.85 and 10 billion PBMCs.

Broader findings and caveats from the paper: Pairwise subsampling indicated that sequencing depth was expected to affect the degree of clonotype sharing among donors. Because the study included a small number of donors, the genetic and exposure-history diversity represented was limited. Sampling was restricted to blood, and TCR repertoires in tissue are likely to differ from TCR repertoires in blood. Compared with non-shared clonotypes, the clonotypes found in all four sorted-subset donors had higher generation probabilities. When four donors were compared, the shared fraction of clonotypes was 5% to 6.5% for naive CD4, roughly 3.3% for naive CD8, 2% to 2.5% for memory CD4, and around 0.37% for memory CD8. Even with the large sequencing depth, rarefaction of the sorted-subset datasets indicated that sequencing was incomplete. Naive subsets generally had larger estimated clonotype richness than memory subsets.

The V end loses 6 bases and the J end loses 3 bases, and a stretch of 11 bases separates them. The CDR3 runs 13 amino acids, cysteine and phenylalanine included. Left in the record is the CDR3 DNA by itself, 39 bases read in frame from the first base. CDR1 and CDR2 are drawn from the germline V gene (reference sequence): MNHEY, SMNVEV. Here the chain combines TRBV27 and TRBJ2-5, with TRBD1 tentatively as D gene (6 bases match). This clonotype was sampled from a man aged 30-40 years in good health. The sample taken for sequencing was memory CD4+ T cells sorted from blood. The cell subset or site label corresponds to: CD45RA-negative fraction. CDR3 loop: CASRLRGKETQYF. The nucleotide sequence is TGTGCCAGCAGGCTCAGGGGTAAAGAGACCCAGTACTTC.